These 25 T cell receptor beta chains share one sample of origin, sequenced in a study of blood T cell repertoires in COVID-19. Some clones are missing from TCRdb's copy, which holds only in-frame ones; the method was immunoSEQ multiplex PCR. The sample includes about 210,000 clones, approximately 89% seen only once; the top ten take about 4.8%. Sample: peripheral blood. The receptor set was obtained from a woman aged 35 to 49 with acute or convalescent COVID-19.

The chain couples TRBV4-1 to TRBJ1-5; 7 bases map to TRBD1. Trimming took 1 base from V and 7 from J; bases not matched to a gene: 1. Germline V gene lookup returns CDR1 MGHRA and CDR2 YSYEKL. The CDR3 covers 13 residues. CDR3 region: CASSQGQGQPQHF. The CDR3, as DNA: TGCGCCAGCAGCCAAGGACAGGGCCAGCCCCAGCATTTT.

This clone was counted a single time. This chain connects TRBV6-5 to TRBJ1-4; 7 positions agree with TRBD1. This CDR3 has 14 residues. The germline V gene has CDR1 MNHEY and CDR2 SVGAGI. Trimming cost V 5 bases and J 7 bases; bases outside gene matches: 7. CDR3 loop: CASSNRGRGEKLFF. CDR3 DNA: TGTGCCAGCAGTAACAGGGGCAGGGGTGAAAAACTGTTTTTT.

Only one count was recorded for this clone. This CDR3 is CASMRTGVNTEAFF. The CDR3 DNA reads TGTGCCAGCATGAGGACAGGCGTAAACACTGAAGCTTTCTTT. The rearrangement joins TRBV2 to TRBJ1-1, with 7 positions matching TRBD1. J gave up 2 bases and V 7 bases, and 7 bases lay outside the gene matches. The germline CDR1 and CDR2 sequences are SNHLY and FYNNEI. The CDR3 consists of 14 residues. The full variable domain, in which reference TRBV2 and TRBJ1-1 provide the parts outside the CDR3, is EPEVTQTPSHQVTQMGQEVILRCVPISNHLYFYWYRQILGQKVEFLVSFYNNEISEKSEIFDDQFSVERPDGSNFTLKIRSTKLEDSAMYFCASMRTGVNTEAFFGQGTRLTVV.

The J gene is TRBJ2-1, the V gene TRBV12-3 or TRBV12-4, with 10 bases fitting TRBD1. The V and J ends lost 10 bases and 2 bases, in that order; junction bases with no gene match: 2. The CDR3 contains 13 residues. CDR3 amino acids: CATGQGAYNEQFF. CDR3 DNA: TGTGCCACCGGACAGGGGGCCTACAATGAGCAGTTCTTC.

The chain uses TRBV7-3 and TRBJ2-1; 9 positions match TRBD2. Germline V CDR1 and CDR2: SGHTA, FQGTGA. V lost 5 bases and J lost 3; bases outside the gene matches: 2. CDR3 length: 14 residues. CDR3: CASSPAGGYNEQFF. The CDR3 DNA reads as TGTGCCAGCAGCCCAGCGGGGGGCTACAATGAGCAGTTCTTC.

This chain connects TRBV11-3 to TRBJ1-2, with D perhaps matching TRBD1 (5 bases). V lost 4 bases and J 2 bases, leaving 11 bases between the germline ends. The CDR3 sequence is 14 residues long. CDR1 SGHNT and CDR2 YENEEA come from the germline V gene. CDR3 loop: CASSSDRLNYGYTF. The CDR3 DNA sequence: TGTGCCAGCAGCTCCGACAGACTCAACTATGGCTACACCTTC.

The chain joins TRBV5-4 to TRBJ2-3, with D possibly TRBD1 on 5 matching bases. The V and J ends lost 4 bases and 0 bases respectively, with 9 bases between them. CDR3 length: 14 residues. Germline V lookup: CDR1 SGHNT, CDR2 YYREEE (reference sequence). CDR3 residues: CASSTGPSTDTQYF. CDR3 in DNA: TGTGCCAGCAGCACAGGACCGAGCACAGATACGCAGTATTTT. The variable domain in full, completed from reference TRBV5-4 and TRBJ2-3, reads ETGVTQSPTHLIKTRGQQVTLRCSSQSGHNTVSWYQQALGQGPQFIFQYYREEENGRGNFPPRFSGLQFPNYSSELNVNALELDDSALYLCASSTGPSTDTQYFGPGTRLTVL.

The V gene is TRBV2, the J gene TRBJ2-3; 7 bases align to TRBD2. The trim removed 4 bases at V and 2 bases at J, leaving 9 bases unmatched. Germline CDR1 and CDR2: SNHLY and FYNNEI. The CDR3 consists of 16 residues. The CDR3 bases are TGTGCCAGCAGTGGTTCTAGCGGATATTACACAGATACGCAGTATTTT. Translating it yields CASSGSSGYYTDTQYF.

The CDR3 DNA follows: TGTGCCATCAGTGGCACCAGGGGGGCCTATGGCTACACCTTC. It translates to CAISGTRGAYGYTF. The chain recombines TRBV10-3 with TRBJ1-2, with 7 bases matching TRBD1. Germline V gene sequence: CDR1 ENHRY, CDR2 SYGVKD. The junction had 6 bases not matched to a gene; V was cut back by 4 bases and J by 4 bases. This CDR3 has 14 amino acids.

The chain joins TRBV2 to TRBJ1-2, with 7 bases lining up with TRBD1. Germline V gene data show CDR1 as SNHLY and CDR2 as FYNNEI. The CDR3 covers 16 residues. The V and J ends lost 3 bases and 5 bases, in that order; junction bases with no gene match: 12. The CDR3 DNA reads TGTGCCAGCAGTGACCCGGCAGGGGGGCTGCGGTATGGCTACACCTTC. Translating gives CASSDPAGGLRYGYTF.

This clone has just one count. J is TRBJ1-1 and V is TRBV5-4; D might be TRBD1 (6 bases). Trimming removed 2 bases from V and 1 base from J, with 9 bases in between. Per germline, CDR1 SGHNT and CDR2 YYREEE (reference sequence). The CDR3 runs to 14 residues. For the CDR3, the DNA is TGTGCCAGCAGCTTAAACAGGGCGAACACTGAAGCTTTCTTT. This translates into CASSLNRANTEAFF. The variable domain in full, with the rest retrieved from reference TRBV5-4 and TRBJ1-1, is ETGVTQSPTHLIKTRGQQVTLRCSSQSGHNTVSWYQQALGQGPQFIFQYYREEENGRGNFPPRFSGLQFPNYSSELNVNALELDDSALYLCASSLNRANTEAFFGQGTRLTVV.

This chain uses TRBV2 with TRBJ2-3; TRBD1 might be the D (6 bases). V shed 4 bases and J shed 4 bases, with 12 bases lying between them. In germline, CDR1 is SNHLY, CDR2 FYNNEI. The CDR3 has 14 amino acids. CDR3 coding DNA: TGTGCCAGCAGTGTCCTTGGGGGCTCAGATACGCAGTATTTT. Residues: CASSVLGGSDTQYF.

The V gene is TRBV12-3 or TRBV12-4, the J gene TRBJ1-1; tentatively, D is TRBD1 (5 bases). V lost 6 bases and J lost 8, with 16 bases in between. The length of the CDR3 is 13 residues. CDR3 coding DNA: TGTGCCAGCAGCTCCGACAGACCTGGGGAAGCTTTCTTT. Its translation is CASSSDRPGEAFF.

The V and J genes are TRBV10-2 and TRBJ1-1; 7 bases match TRBD1. The CDR3 runs to 14 residues. Germline V gene lookup returns CDR1 WSHSY and CDR2 SAAADI. With V trimmed by 7 bases and J by 1 base, 6 bases remained unmatched. In DNA form, the CDR3 reads TGCGCCAGCACAGGGGGTGGAGAGAACACTGAAGCTTTCTTT. It yields the protein CASTGGGENTEAFF.

This chain joins TRBV5-4 and TRBJ2-5; TRBD1 matches at 8 bases. Trimming at V came to 4 bases and at J to 5 bases, leaving 7 bases not matched to a gene. This CDR3 comprises 14 residues. Germline-derived CDR1 and CDR2 are SGHNT and YYREEE (reference sequence). The CDR3 DNA reads TGTGCCAGCAGCGGCAGGGGGCCTGAGGAGACCCAGTACTTC. As protein: CASSGRGPEETQYF.

This chain links TRBV5-6 with TRBJ1-2; D unclear. The CDR3 is made up of 14 amino acids. Germline CDR1 SGHDT, CDR2 YYEEEE. V shed 0 bases and J shed 4 bases, with 10 bases lying between them. This CDR3 is CASSLDPGSYGYTF. The CDR3 coding sequence is TGTGCCAGCAGCTTGGACCCGGGGAGCTATGGCTACACCTTC.

The chain joins TRBV2 to TRBJ1-1; D unresolved. Trimming shortened V by 7 bases and J by 3 bases, and 12 bases separated the two germline ends. Per germline, CDR1 SNHLY and CDR2 FYNNEI. The CDR3 has 13 residues. The CDR3 bases are TGTGCCAGCACCAAAGCCCGGGACACTGAAGCTTTCTTT. This gives the protein CASTKARDTEAFF.

The V gene is TRBV2, the J gene TRBJ2-5; D might be TRBD2 (7 bases). This CDR3 contains 16 residues. CDR1 and CDR2 (germline): SNHLY, FYNNEI. The germline V and J ends were trimmed by 5 bases and 4 bases, with 20 bases remaining between them. CDR3 nucleotide sequence: TGTGCCAGCAGTCCTTATGGGGGGGGCCGCCCAGAGACCCAGTACTTC. Its translation: CASSPYGGGRPETQYF.

V is TRBV11-2 and J is TRBJ1-1, with D perhaps TRBD1 (6 bases). Trimming removed 5 bases from V and 9 bases from J, with 13 bases in between. The length of the CDR3 is 12 residues. The germline V gene has CDR1 SGHAT and CDR2 FQNNGV. CDR3 in DNA: TGTGCCAGCAGCGCTGGACAGTATCAAGCTTTCTTT. As protein: CASSAGQYQAFF.

The V gene is TRBV4-1, the J gene TRBJ2-5; D remains unclear. Germline CDR1 MGHRA, CDR2 YSYEKL. The CDR3 sequence is 15 residues long. Deletions cut 1 base from V and 5 bases from J, with 14 bases between. CDR3: CASSQAEAPLETQYF. The CDR3 DNA follows: TGCGCCAGCAGCCAAGCAGAGGCTCCGCTTGAGACCCAGTACTTC.

The genes are TRBV29-1 and TRBJ1-2; D is perhaps TRBD1 (5 bases). Germline V gene sequence: CDR1 SQVTM, CDR2 ANQGSEA. Trimming removed 3 bases from V and 4 bases from J, with 15 bases in between. The CDR3 runs 14 residues. Here the CDR3 DNA reads TGCAGCGTTGACGGGCGGGGGGACCTCTATGGCTACACCTTC. It yields the protein CSVDGRGDLYGYTF.

CDR3 DNA sequence: TGTGCCAGCAGCCAAGATATGGGGACAGGCATGGATGAAAAACTGTTTTTT. It codes for CASSQDMGTGMDEKLFF. V gene TRBV3-1 (or the pseudogene TRBV3-2) combines with J gene TRBJ1-4; 8 bases line up with TRBD1. Trimming cost V 0 bases and J 6 bases; bases outside gene matches: 9. This CDR3 has 17 amino acids. CDR1 LGHDT and CDR2 YNNKEL come from the germline V gene (reference sequence).

J is TRBJ2-2 and V is TRBV21-1; the DNA was not used to check the table's D call, TRBD2. TRBV21-1 is a pseudogene segment. This CDR3 region has 18 residues. The CDR3 region has the DNA TGTGCCAGCAGCAGGGCTAGCGGGGGCACCTACAACGGCGGGGAGCTGTTTTTT. This translates into CASSRASGGTYNGGELFF.

The V gene is TRBV4-1, the J gene TRBJ2-1; no clear D. Trimming left V 4 bases short and J 7 bases short, with 11 bases between. CDR3 length: 13 amino acids. CDR1 and CDR2 from the germline V gene are MGHRA and YSYEKL. CDR3 region: CASSRGLPNEQFF. As DNA, the CDR3 is TGCGCCAGCAGCCGTGGGCTCCCGAATGAGCAGTTCTTC.

The chain links TRBV19 to TRBJ2-3, with D possibly being TRBD1 (6 bases). CDR3 size: 15 residues. The germline V and J ends were trimmed by 3 bases and 0 bases, with 10 bases remaining between them. Germline values: CDR1 LNHDA, CDR2 SQIVND (reference sequence). The CDR3 region has the DNA TGTGCCAGTAGTATCCCAGGGGATAGCACAGATACGCAGTATTTT. It specifies CASSIPGDSTDTQYF.